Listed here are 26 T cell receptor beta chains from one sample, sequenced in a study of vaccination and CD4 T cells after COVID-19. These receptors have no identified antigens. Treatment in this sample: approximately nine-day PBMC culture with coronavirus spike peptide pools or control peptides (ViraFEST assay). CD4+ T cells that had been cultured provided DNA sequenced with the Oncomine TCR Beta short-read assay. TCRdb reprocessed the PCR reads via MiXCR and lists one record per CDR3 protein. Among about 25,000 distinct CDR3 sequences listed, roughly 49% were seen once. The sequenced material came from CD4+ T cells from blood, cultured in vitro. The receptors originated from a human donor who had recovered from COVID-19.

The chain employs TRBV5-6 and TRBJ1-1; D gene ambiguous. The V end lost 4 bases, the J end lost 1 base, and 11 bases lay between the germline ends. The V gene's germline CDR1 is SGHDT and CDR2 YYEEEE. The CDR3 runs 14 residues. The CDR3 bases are TGTGCCAGCAGCCCTAAACCAACGAACACTGAAGCTTTCTTT. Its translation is CASSPKPTNTEAFF.

The CDR3 region is CASSLGTEPEAFF. CDR3 nucleotides: TGTGCCAGCAGTCTCGGGACAGAACCTGAAGCTTTCTTT. The V call is TRBV28, the J call TRBJ1-1, with 7 nucleotides matching TRBD1. The CDR3 length is 13 residues. Germline V lookup: CDR1 MDHEN, CDR2 SYDVKM. After removal of 5 bases from V and 6 bases from J, the junction contained 6 bases not matched to a gene.

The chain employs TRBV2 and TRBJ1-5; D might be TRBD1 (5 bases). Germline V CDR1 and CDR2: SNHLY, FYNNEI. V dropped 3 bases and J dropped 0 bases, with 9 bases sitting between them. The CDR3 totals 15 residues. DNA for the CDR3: TGTGCCAGCAGTGACAGGGTAGCTAGCAATCAGCCCCAGCATTTT. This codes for CASSDRVASNQPQHF. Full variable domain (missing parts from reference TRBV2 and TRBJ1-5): EPEVTQTPSHQVTQMGQEVILRCVPISNHLYFYWYRQILGQKVEFLVSFYNNEISEKSEIFDDQFSVERPDGSNFTLKIRSTKLEDSAMYFCASSDRVASNQPQHFGDGTRLSIL.

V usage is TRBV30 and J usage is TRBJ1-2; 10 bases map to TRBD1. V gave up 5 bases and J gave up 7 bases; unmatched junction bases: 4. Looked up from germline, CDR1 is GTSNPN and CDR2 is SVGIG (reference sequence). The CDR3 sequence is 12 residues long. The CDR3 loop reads CAWLDRGFGYTF. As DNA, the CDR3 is TGTGCCTGGCTGGACAGGGGGTTTGGCTACACCTTC. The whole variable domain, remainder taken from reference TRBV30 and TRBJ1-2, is SQTIHQWPATLVQPVGSPLSLECTVEGTSNPNLYWYRQAAGRGLQLLFYSVGIGQISSEVPQNLSASRPQDRQFILSSKKLLLSDSGFYLCAWLDRGFGYTFGSGTRLTVV.

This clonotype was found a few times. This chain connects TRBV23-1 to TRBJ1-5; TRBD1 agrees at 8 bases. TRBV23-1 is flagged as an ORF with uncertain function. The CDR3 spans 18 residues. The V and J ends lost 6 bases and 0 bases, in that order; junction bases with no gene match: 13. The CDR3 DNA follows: TGCGCCAGCAGGCGTCGGGACAGGAAACTTTATAGCAATCAGCCCCAGCATTTT. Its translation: CASRRRDRKLYSNQPQHF.

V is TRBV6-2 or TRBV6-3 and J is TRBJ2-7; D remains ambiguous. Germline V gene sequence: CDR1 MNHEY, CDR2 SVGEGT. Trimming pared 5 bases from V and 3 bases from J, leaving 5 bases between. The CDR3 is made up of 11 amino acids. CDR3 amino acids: CASSPNYEQYF. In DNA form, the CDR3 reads TGTGCCAGCAGTCCAAACTACGAGCAGTACTTC.

The CDR3 region is CASSPPAGGPSEQYF. As DNA, the CDR3 is TGTGCCAGCTCACCCCCAGCGGGAGGGCCTAGTGAGCAGTACTTC. This chain joins TRBV18 and TRBJ2-7, with TRBD2 matching 10 bases. This CDR3 region has 15 residues. V gave up 3 bases and J gave up 7 bases; unmatched junction bases: 9. Germline CDR1 is KGHSH and CDR2 is LQKENI.

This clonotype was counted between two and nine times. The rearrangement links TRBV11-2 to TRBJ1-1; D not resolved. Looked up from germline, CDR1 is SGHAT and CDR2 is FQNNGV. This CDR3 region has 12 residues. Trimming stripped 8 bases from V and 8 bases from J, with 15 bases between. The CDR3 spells CASSIFGYEAFF. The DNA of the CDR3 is TGTGCCAGCTCGATTTTTGGGTACGAAGCTTTCTTT.

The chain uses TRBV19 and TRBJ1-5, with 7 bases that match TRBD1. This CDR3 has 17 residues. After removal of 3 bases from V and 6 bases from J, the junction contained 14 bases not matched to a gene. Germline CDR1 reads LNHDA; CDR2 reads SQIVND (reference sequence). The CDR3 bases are TGTGCCAGTAGTATGGAAGGGGGCGACCCACACGCTCAGCCCCAGCATTTT. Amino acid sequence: CASSMEGGDPHAQPQHF.

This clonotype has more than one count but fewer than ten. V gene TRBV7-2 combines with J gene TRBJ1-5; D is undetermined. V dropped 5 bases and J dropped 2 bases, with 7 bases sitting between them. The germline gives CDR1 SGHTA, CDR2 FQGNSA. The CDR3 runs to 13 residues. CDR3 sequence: CASSPRGNQPQHF. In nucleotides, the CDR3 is TGTGCCAGCAGCCCTCGAGGCAATCAGCCCCAGCATTTT.

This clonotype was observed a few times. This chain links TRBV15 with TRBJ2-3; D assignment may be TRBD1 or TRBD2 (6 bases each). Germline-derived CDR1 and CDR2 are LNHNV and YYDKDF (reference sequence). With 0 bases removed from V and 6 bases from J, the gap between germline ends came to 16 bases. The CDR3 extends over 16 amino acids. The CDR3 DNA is TGTGCCACCAGCAGAGAAGGATGGGGGGCGAAGGATACGCAGTATTTT. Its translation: CATSREGWGAKDTQYF.

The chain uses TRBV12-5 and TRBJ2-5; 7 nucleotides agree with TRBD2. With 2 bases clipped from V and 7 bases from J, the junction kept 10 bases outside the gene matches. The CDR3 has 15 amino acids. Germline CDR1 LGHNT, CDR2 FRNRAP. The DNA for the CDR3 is TGTGCTAGTGGTTTGCCATCCGGCGGGGGTGGGACCCAGTACTTC. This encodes CASGLPSGGGGTQYF.

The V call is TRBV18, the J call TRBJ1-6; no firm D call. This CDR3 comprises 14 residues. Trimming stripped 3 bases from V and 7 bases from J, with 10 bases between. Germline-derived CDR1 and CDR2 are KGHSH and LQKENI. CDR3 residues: CASSPMGPNSPLHF. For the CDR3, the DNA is TGTGCCAGCTCACCCATGGGCCCCAATTCACCCCTCCACTTT.

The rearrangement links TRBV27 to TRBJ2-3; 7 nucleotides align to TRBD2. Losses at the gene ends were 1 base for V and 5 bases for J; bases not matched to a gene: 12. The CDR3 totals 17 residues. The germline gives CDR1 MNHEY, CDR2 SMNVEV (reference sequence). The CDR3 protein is CASSLWASGPRRDTQYF. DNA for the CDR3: TGTGCCAGCAGTTTATGGGCTAGCGGTCCTCGGAGAGATACGCAGTATTTT.

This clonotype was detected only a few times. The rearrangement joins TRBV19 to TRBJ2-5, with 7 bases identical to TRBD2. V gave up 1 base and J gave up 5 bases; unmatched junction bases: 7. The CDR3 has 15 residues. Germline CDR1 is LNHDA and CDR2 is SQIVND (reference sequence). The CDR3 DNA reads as TGTGCCAGTAGTATAGCGGGAGCGGGGTCGGAGACCCAGTACTTC. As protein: CASSIAGAGSETQYF.

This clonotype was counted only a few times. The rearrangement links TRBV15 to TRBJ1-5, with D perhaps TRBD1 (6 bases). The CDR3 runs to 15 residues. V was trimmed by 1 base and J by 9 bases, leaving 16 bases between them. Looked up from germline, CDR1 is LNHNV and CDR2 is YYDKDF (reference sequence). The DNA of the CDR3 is TGTGCCACCAGCAGAGTAAGGGCAGGGGTCGGGCCCCAGCATTTT. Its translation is CATSRVRAGVGPQHF.

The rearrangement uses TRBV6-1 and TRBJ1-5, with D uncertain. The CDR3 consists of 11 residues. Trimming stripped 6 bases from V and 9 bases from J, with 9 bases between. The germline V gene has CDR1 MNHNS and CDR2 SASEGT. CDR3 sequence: CASSETRPQHF. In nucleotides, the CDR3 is TGTGCCAGCAGCGAGACAAGGCCCCAGCATTTT.

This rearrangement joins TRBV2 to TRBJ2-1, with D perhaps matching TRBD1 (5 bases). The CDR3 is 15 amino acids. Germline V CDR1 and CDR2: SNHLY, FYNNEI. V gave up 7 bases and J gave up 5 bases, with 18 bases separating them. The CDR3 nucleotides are TGTGCCAGCATCTGGGGCAGGGCTTTAGACAATGAGCAGTTCTTC. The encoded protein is CASIWGRALDNEQFF.

CDR3 region: CASSLVGSNTEAFF. Written as DNA, the CDR3 is TGTGCCAGCAGCTTAGTAGGTTCCAACACTGAAGCTTTCTTT. This chain connects TRBV7-9 to TRBJ1-1, with unresolved D. The CDR3 totals 14 residues. V gave up 1 base and J gave up 2 bases, with 8 bases separating them. Germline V lookup: CDR1 SEHNR, CDR2 FQNEAQ (reference sequence).

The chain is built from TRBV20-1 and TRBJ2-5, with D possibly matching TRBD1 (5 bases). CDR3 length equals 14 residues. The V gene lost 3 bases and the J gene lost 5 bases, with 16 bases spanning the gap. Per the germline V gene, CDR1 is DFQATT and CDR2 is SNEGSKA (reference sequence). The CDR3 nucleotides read TGCAGTGCTAGGGATGGGCAGGGCTACGAGACCCAGTACTTC. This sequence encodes CSARDGQGYETQYF.

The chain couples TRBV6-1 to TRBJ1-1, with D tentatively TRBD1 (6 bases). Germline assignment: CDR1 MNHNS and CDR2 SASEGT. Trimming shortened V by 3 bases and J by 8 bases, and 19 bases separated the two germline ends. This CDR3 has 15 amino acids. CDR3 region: CASSDPSGMGQEAFF. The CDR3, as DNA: TGTGCCAGCAGTGACCCAAGTGGAATGGGACAAGAAGCTTTCTTT.

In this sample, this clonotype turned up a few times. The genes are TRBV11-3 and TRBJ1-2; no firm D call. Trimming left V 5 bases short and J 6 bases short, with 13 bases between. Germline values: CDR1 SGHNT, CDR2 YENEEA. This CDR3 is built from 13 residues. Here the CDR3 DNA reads TGTGCCAGCAGCCCGCCGGAGTCAAATGGCTACACCTTC. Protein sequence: CASSPPESNGYTF.

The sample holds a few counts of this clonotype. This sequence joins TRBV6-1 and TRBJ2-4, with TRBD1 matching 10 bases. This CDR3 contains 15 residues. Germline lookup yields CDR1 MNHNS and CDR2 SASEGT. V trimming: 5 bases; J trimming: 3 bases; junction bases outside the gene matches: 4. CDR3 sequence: CASSMTGGVKNIQYF. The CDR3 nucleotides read TGTGCCAGCAGTATGACAGGGGGCGTCAAAAACATTCAGTACTTC.

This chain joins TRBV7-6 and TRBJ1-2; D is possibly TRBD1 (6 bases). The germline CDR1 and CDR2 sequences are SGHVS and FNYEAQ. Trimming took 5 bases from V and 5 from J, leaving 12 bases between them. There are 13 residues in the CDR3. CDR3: CASSQGGWYGYTF. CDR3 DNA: TGTGCCAGCAGCCAAGGGGGTTGGTATGGCTACACCTTC.

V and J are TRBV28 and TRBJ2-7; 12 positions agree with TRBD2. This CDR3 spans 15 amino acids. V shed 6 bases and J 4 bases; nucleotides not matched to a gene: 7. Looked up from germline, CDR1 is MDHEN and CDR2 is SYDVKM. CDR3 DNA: TGTGCCAGCAGGGCTTCGACTAGCGGGGGATACGAGCAGTACTTC. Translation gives CASRASTSGGYEQYF.

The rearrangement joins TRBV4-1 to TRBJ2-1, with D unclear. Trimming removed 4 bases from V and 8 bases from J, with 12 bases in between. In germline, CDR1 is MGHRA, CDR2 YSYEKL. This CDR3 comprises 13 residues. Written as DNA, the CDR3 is TGCGCCAGCAGCCTCCGGTTGTGGGATGAGCAGTTCTTC. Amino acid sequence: CASSLRLWDEQFF.